This entry lists 31 T cell receptor beta chains sequenced from one sample in a study of blood T cell repertoires in COVID-19. Some clones are missing from TCRdb's copy, which holds only in-frame ones; the method was immunoSEQ multiplex PCR. This sample has some 250,000 clones; around three quarters occur once, and the top ten carry about 3%. Material for sequencing was peripheral blood. Receptors were obtained from a woman of 80 years or more with acute or convalescent COVID-19.

V is TRBV15 and J is TRBJ2-5, with 14 bases identical to TRBD2. The CDR3 is made up of 13 amino acids. Germline V gives CDR1 LNHNV, CDR2 YYDKDF (reference sequence). The CDR3 DNA reads as TGTGCTACTGGGACTAGCGGGAGAGAGACCCAGTACTTC. This gives the protein CATGTSGRETQYF.

The V call is TRBV9, the J call TRBJ2-5; 11 positions agree with TRBD1. The CDR3 totals 15 residues. Germline CDR1 SGDLS, CDR2 YYNGEE. The junction had 5 bases not matched to a gene; V was cut back by 2 bases and J by 5 bases. The CDR3 reads CASSVGTGGAETQYF. For the CDR3, the DNA is TGTGCCAGCAGCGTTGGGACAGGGGGAGCTGAGACCCAGTACTTC. Filled out from reference TRBV9 and TRBJ2-5, the complete variable domain reads DSGVTQTPKHLITATGQRVTLRCSPRSGDLSVYWYQQSLDQGLQFLIQYYNGEERAKGNILERFSAQQFPDLHSELNLSSLELGDSALYFCASSVGTGGAETQYFGPGTRLLVL.

With regard to this clone: Other DNA sequences in the sample encode the same CDR3. The V and J genes are TRBV2 and TRBJ2-5, with 9 bases fitting TRBD1. The CDR3 is 14 amino acids. V trimming: 3 bases; J trimming: 3 bases; junction bases outside the gene matches: 2. Germline V gene data show CDR1 as SNHLY and CDR2 as FYNNEI. For the CDR3, the DNA is TGTGCCAGCAGTGACCGGACAGGGGAAGAGACCCAGTACTTC. It encodes CASSDRTGEETQYF.

This chain connects TRBV7-2 to TRBJ2-6, with D perhaps matching TRBD2 (6 bases). The germline V and J ends were trimmed by 7 bases and 0 bases, with 16 bases remaining between them. Per germline, CDR1 SGHTA and CDR2 FQGNSA. There are 17 residues in the CDR3. The CDR3 region is CASNLGLTISGANVLTF. The CDR3 DNA reads as TGTGCCAGCAACTTGGGACTGACAATCTCTGGGGCCAACGTCCTGACTTTC.

V gene TRBV25-1 combines with J gene TRBJ1-1; 7 bases line up with TRBD1. Trimming cost V 7 bases and J 4 bases; bases outside gene matches: 3. The CDR3 length is 12 residues. Germline V gene lookup returns CDR1 MGHDK and CDR2 SYGVNS. DNA for the CDR3: TGTGCCAGCACAGGGGGAGGCACTGAAGCTTTCTTT. As protein: CASTGGGTEAFF.

The chain employs TRBV19 and TRBJ2-1, with TRBD2 identical over 8 bases. The germline gives CDR1 LNHDA, CDR2 SQIVND (reference sequence). The V gene end was trimmed by 1 base and the J gene end by 6 bases; junction bases not matched to a gene: 2. The CDR3 has 14 amino acids. CDR3 nucleotides: TGTGCCAGTAGTATAGGGACTAGCAGCAATGAGCAGTTCTTC. Its translation is CASSIGTSSNEQFF.

The rearrangement uses TRBV7-6 and TRBJ2-1, with unresolved D. Germline lookup yields CDR1 SGHVS and CDR2 FNYEAQ. This CDR3 has 15 amino acids. Trimming pared 0 bases from V and 7 bases from J, leaving 13 bases between. DNA of the CDR3: TGTGCCAGCAGCTTAGCGGGCAATTCCCTGAATGAGCAGTTCTTC. This encodes CASSLAGNSLNEQFF.

With respect to this clone: The same CDR3 can be traced to other DNA sequences in this sample. J is TRBJ2-1 and V is TRBV18; D is perhaps TRBD2 (6 bases). Germline V CDR1 and CDR2: KGHSH, LQKENI. The CDR3 contains 13 residues. The V and J ends lost 3 bases and 4 bases respectively, with 7 bases between them. The CDR3 loop is CASSPGGYNEQFF. CDR3 coding DNA: TGTGCCAGCTCACCGGGGGGATACAATGAGCAGTTCTTC.

The rearrangement links TRBV10-3 to TRBJ1-4, with TRBD1 matching 8 bases. The CDR3 runs 13 residues. Per germline, CDR1 ENHRY and CDR2 SYGVKD. The V gene end was trimmed by 4 bases and the J gene end by 9 bases; junction bases not matched to a gene: 4. CDR3 DNA sequence: TGTGCCATCAGTGGGGGACAGGAAAAAAAACTGTTTTTT. This codes for CAISGGQEKKLFF.

The sample holds a few counts of this clone. The rearrangement uses TRBV3-1 (or the pseudogene TRBV3-2) and TRBJ1-2; TRBD1 agrees at 7 bases. The CDR3 has 14 residues. The trim removed 4 bases at V and 4 bases at J, leaving 6 bases unmatched. Germline-derived CDR1 and CDR2 are LGHDT and YNNKEL (reference sequence). CDR3 loop: CASSRATGSYGYTF. The DNA for the CDR3 is TGTGCCAGCAGCCGAGCGACAGGGTCCTATGGCTACACCTTC.

The rearrangement joins TRBV6-7 to TRBJ2-5; the match to TRBD1 covers 12 bases. TRBV6-7 is treated as an ORF (open reading frame) with a function not yet certain. V lost 0 bases, J lost 5 bases, and 10 bases stayed unmatched. This CDR3 comprises 18 residues. For the CDR3, the DNA is TGTGCCAGCAGTTACTCGGGAGTGCGGGACAGGGGGCTTGAGACCCAGTACTTC. This encodes CASSYSGVRDRGLETQYF.

The CDR3 sequence is CASSSSTGYEQYF. The CDR3 DNA is TGTGCCAGTAGTTCATCTACGGGGTACGAGCAGTACTTC. V usage is TRBV19 and J usage is TRBJ2-7; tentatively, D is TRBD2 (5 bases). Trimming cost V 5 bases and J 4 bases, with 12 bases left between them. The germline gives CDR1 LNHDA, CDR2 SQIVND (reference sequence). The CDR3 is 13 amino acids.

The chain is built from TRBV10-3 and TRBJ2-3; D possibly corresponds to TRBD1 (6 bases). V was shortened by 10 bases and J by 2 bases, with 10 bases between the two germline ends. The germline gives CDR1 ENHRY, CDR2 SYGVKD. The CDR3 extends over 12 amino acids. The CDR3: CATRTDTDTQYF. The CDR3 region has the DNA TGTGCCACAAGGACAGACACAGATACGCAGTATTTT.

The rearrangement links TRBV29-1 to TRBJ1-2; 11 bases are shared with TRBD1. The ends lost 5 bases at V and 5 bases at J; junction bases unmatched: 4. CDR3 length equals 13 residues. Germline assignment: CDR1 SQVTM and CDR2 ANQGSEA. The CDR3 sequence is CSVTGTGGYGYTF. CDR3 in DNA: TGCAGCGTTACCGGGACAGGGGGATATGGCTACACCTTC.

The genes are TRBV11-2 and TRBJ1-5; a weak D match, TRBD1 (6 bases). The germline V gene encodes CDR1 SGHAT and CDR2 FQNNGV. The CDR3 length is 15 residues. The V and J ends lost 0 bases and 10 bases respectively, with 16 bases between them. CDR3 DNA sequence: TGTGCCAGCAGCTTAGATTCGGGCTACAGGGAACCCCAGCATTTT. Amino acid sequence: CASSLDSGYREPQHF.

The chain is built from TRBV2 and TRBJ1-2; D is undetermined. The V end was cut by 1 base, the J end by 7 bases, with 7 bases between. Germline CDR1 reads SNHLY; CDR2 reads FYNNEI. This CDR3 region has 12 residues. As DNA, the CDR3 is TGTGCCAGCAGTGAAGGGGAGTTTGGCTACACCTTC. Its protein product is CASSEGEFGYTF. The variable domain in full, with the rest retrieved from reference TRBV2 and TRBJ1-2, is EPEVTQTPSHQVTQMGQEVILRCVPISNHLYFYWYRQILGQKVEFLVSFYNNEISEKSEIFDDQFSVERPDGSNFTLKIRSTKLEDSAMYFCASSEGEFGYTFGSGTRLTVV.

V and J are TRBV6-5 and TRBJ1-6, with a weak D call TRBD1 (5 bases). This CDR3 has 13 amino acids. Germline V gene lookup returns CDR1 MNHEY and CDR2 SVGAGI. Trimming shortened V by 7 bases and J by 7 bases, and 11 bases separated the two germline ends. Here the CDR3 reads CASTTGSNSPLHF. The CDR3 DNA reads as TGTGCCAGCACTACAGGTTCAAATTCACCCCTCCACTTT.

This sequence joins TRBV29-1 and TRBJ1-2, with TRBD1 matching 9 bases. This CDR3 has 13 amino acids. The trim removed 1 base at V and 3 bases at J, leaving 0 bases unmatched. CDR1 is SQVTM, CDR2 ANQGSEA, per germline. The CDR3 region is CSVEGTGDYGYTF. In DNA, the CDR3 is TGCAGCGTTGAAGGGACAGGGGACTATGGCTACACCTTC.

V and J are TRBV7-2 and TRBJ1-2; 7 nucleotides agree with TRBD1. Germline trimming cut 5 bases from V and 2 bases from J; bases unmatched to any gene: 8. CDR3 length equals 15 residues. Germline CDR1 is SGHTA and CDR2 is FQGNSA. CDR3 sequence: CASSIDRVSNYGYTF. CDR3 nucleotide sequence: TGTGCCAGCAGCATAGACAGGGTTTCGAACTATGGCTACACCTTC.

This clone was counted between two and nine times. The chain carries TRBV11-2 and TRBJ2-7; TRBD2 matches 8 bases. The ends lost 3 bases at V and 3 bases at J; junction bases unmatched: 7. This CDR3 has 15 amino acids. The germline V gene has CDR1 SGHAT and CDR2 FQNNGV. In nucleotides, the CDR3 is TGTGCCAGCAGCTTTGATACTAGCGGTTTCTACGAGCAGTACTTC. Amino acid sequence: CASSFDTSGFYEQYF.

The V gene is TRBV12-2, the J gene TRBJ1-2. TRBV12-2 is a pseudogene locus. The CDR3 loop spans 14 amino acids. CDR3 protein: CASRSPPEVGGYTF. CDR3 nucleotides: TGTGCAAGTCGCTCTCCCCCCGAGGTCGGCGGCTACACCTTC.

The chain is built from TRBV11-2 and TRBJ2-7; a weak D match, TRBD1 (6 bases). The CDR3 has 15 amino acids. V was pared by 5 bases and J by 2 bases, with 16 bases between. Germline CDR1 is SGHAT and CDR2 is FQNNGV. As DNA, the CDR3 is TGTGCCAGCAGCGATGCTGGGACACCCGCCTACGAGCAGTACTTC. Protein sequence: CASSDAGTPAYEQYF. Complete variable domain (other parts from reference TRBV11-2 and TRBJ2-7): EAGVAQSPRYKIIEKRQSVAFWCNPISGHATLYWYQQILGQGPKLLIQFQNNGVVDDSQLPKDRFSAERLKGVDSTLKIQPAKLEDSAVYLCASSDAGTPAYEQYFGPGTRLTVT.

This chain links TRBV7-2 with TRBJ1-3, with D hard to call. Trimming left V 0 bases short and J 0 bases short, with 6 bases between. The CDR3 is made up of 15 amino acids. The germline gives CDR1 SGHTA, CDR2 FQGNSA. CDR3 amino acids: CASSLAISSGNTIYF. The DNA of the CDR3 is TGTGCCAGCAGCTTAGCAATTAGCTCTGGAAACACCATATATTTT.

In its sample, this clone was seen a few times. The rearrangement joins TRBV6-6 to TRBJ1-2; tentative D call: TRBD1 (5 bases). Trimming cost V 5 bases and J 2 bases, with 12 bases left between them. The CDR3 has 14 amino acids. CDR1 is MNHNY and CDR2 is SVGAGI in the germline V gene (reference sequence). Written as DNA, the CDR3 is TGTGCCAGCAGTCTCTTCCAGGGAAACTATGGCTACACCTTC. It encodes CASSLFQGNYGYTF.

This clone came up once. V and J are TRBV5-1 and TRBJ1-6, with 7 nucleotides matching TRBD1. The CDR3 is made up of 16 amino acids. V lost 3 bases and J lost 7; bases outside the gene matches: 10. The germline gives CDR1 SGHRS, CDR2 YFSETQ. The CDR3 is CASSSSSTGLNSPLHF. The CDR3 DNA sequence: TGCGCCAGCAGCTCTTCCTCGACAGGGCTCAATTCACCCCTCCACTTT.

The chain couples TRBV18 to TRBJ2-2; D is unresolved. Germline CDR1 and CDR2: KGHSH and LQKENI. Trimming cost V 3 bases and J 5 bases, with 16 bases left between them. CDR3 length: 16 amino acids. Written as DNA, the CDR3 is TGTGCCAGCTCACCCCCTAGGTATGCGGTTACCGGGGAGCTGTTTTTT. This gives the protein CASSPPRYAVTGELFF.

The chain joins TRBV6-2 or TRBV6-3 to TRBJ2-7; D is possibly TRBD1 (6 bases). Germline V gives CDR1 MNHEY, CDR2 SVGEGT. The CDR3 is made up of 14 amino acids. V was shortened by 2 bases and J by 4 bases, with 12 bases between the two germline ends. This CDR3 reads CASSYRRGIYEQYF. The CDR3 coding sequence is TGTGCCAGCAGTTACAGAAGGGGGATATACGAGCAGTACTTC.

This clone was observed a few times. The V and J genes are TRBV14 and TRBJ2-7; 7 bases fit TRBD1. Germline lookup yields CDR1 SGHDN and CDR2 FVKESK. The CDR3 covers 15 residues. Trimming at V came to 4 bases and at J to 6 bases, leaving 12 bases not matched to a gene. CDR3 DNA sequence: TGTGCCAGCAGCCGGGTAGGACAGGTTGCTAGCGAGCAGTACTTC. This gives the protein CASSRVGQVASEQYF.

CDR3 amino acids: CASNQQGSGYTF. The CDR3 DNA is TGTGCCAGCAATCAACAAGGGAGTGGCTACACCTTC. The J gene is TRBJ1-2, the V gene TRBV6-6; D is uncertain. Per germline, CDR1 MNHNY and CDR2 SVGAGI (reference sequence). The CDR3 consists of 12 residues. V was trimmed by 7 bases and J by 7 bases, leaving 13 bases between them.

The chain carries TRBV23-1 and TRBJ1-2; the match to TRBD1 covers 7 bases. TRBV23-1 is given ORF status, its function remaining uncertain. CDR3 length equals 12 residues. V lost 0 bases and J lost 14; bases outside the gene matches: 6. In DNA, the CDR3 is TGCGCCAGCAGTCAATCGACGACAGGGACGACCTTC. This translates into CASSQSTTGTTF.

The chain combines TRBV6-2 or TRBV6-3 with TRBJ2-7; 7 nucleotides agree with TRBD1. The germline V gene encodes CDR1 MNHEY and CDR2 SVGEGT. The ends lost 3 bases at V and 4 bases at J; junction bases unmatched: 15. CDR3 length: 17 residues. CDR3 amino acids: CASSYEMWDSGPYEQYF. The CDR3 nucleotides read TGTGCCAGCAGTTATGAAATGTGGGACAGCGGACCTTACGAGCAGTACTTC.